Here is one T cell receptor beta chain with its context. At least ten counts were recorded for this clonotype. Its antigen target is currently unknown. No base quality information exists; no much larger clone differs at one position. Flow cytometry had shown CD8+CD57+ cell expansion in the patients selected for sequencing. All patients had severe acquired aplastic anemia diagnosed by International Study of Aplastic Anemia and Agranulocytosis and Camitta criteria. Patients had received no therapy at the time of blood sampling. TCR repertoires of sorted CD4+ and CD8+ blood T cells from severe aplastic anemia patients and healthy subjects were deep-sequenced in the study. In the USA, patient enrollment took place under clinicaltrials.gov protocols 00001620, 01623167, 00001397, 00071045, 00081523 and 00961064. Ficoll-Paque density gradient centrifugation was used to isolate peripheral blood mononuclear cells. CD4+ and CD8+ T cells were sorted by FACS or magnetic beads before DNA extraction.

Trimming at the junction amounts to 2 bases on V and 6 bases on J, and the germline ends lie 10 bases apart. Spanning cysteine to phenylalanine, the CDR3 consists of 12 amino acids. Here the CDR3 DNA is all that survives: 36 bases in frame from base 1. The CDR1 and CDR2 encoded by the germline V gene (reference sequence) are DFQATT and SNEGSKA. Genomic DNA served as template for TCR beta VDJ combination and CDR3 sequence profiling. An Illumina HiSeq 2000 was used for TCR repertoire sequencing. Per the source publication's procedure: Repertoire assessment relied on Simpson's diversity index, CDR3 size and DJ length profiles, and TRBV/TRBJ rearrangement plots. The most abundant DNA sequence in the deep sequencing data was taken as the immunodominant clone. CDR3 amino acid sequences were checked for sharing between subjects and were compared against published repertoires and the VDJdb database. The public sequencing data were trimmed at Q25 with fastp and processed into clonotypes with MiXCR by TCRdb, which kept only in-frame beta chains. Each record represents a unique CDR3 protein, reported with the most common genes and DNA among its rows. TCRdb's processing, not the study's, gives the V and J calls here. The sample table shows 150,000 to 200,000 distinct CDR3 sequences, and less than 60% are seen once. Of the sample, under 2% is held by the ten largest clones.

The sample comes from a study of CD8+CD57+ T cells in acquired aplastic anemia (dated by TCRdb to 2017 to 2018). For context, the study as a whole: Extracted DNA from sorted CD4+ and CD8+ cells averaged around 3.2 ug, ranging from about 0.18 to 27.4 ug. CD8+CD57+ expansion was defined as frequency above the mean frequency observed in healthy subjects.

General findings and caveats noted by the study authors: CD8+ Simpson's diversity did not differ significantly between patients and healthy controls (P=0.060). Around 27 CD8+ CDR3 sequences were found in both patients and controls but appeared to be highly expressed in patients and within the immunodominant clones of the patients.

The receptor comes from a human donor with aplastic anemia. Sequenced sample: sorted CD4+, CD8+, or CD8+CD57+ T cells (not recorded which) from PBMCs. This receptor chain uses TRBV20-1 and TRBJ2-5, with a tentative D gene TRBD1 over 6 matching bases. The bases are TGCAGTGCTAGAAGCAGGGGACAGACCCAGTACTTC. This is translated as CSARSRGQTQYF.